The 9 T cell receptor beta chains below were found in one sample sequenced in a study of response to subunit inactivated influenza vaccine. TCRdb passed the RT-PCR reads through MiXCR, listing each CDR3 protein once. This sample has 550,000 to 600,000 distinct CDR3 sequences, with approximately 12% found just once. The sequencing used PBMCs from blood, collected on the day of vaccination. The receptors come from a man aged 45-65 years who received an inactivated influenza vaccine.

This clonotype was observed at least ten times. The J gene is TRBJ1-2, the V gene TRBV12-3 or TRBV12-4, with 7 positions matching TRBD1. The length of the CDR3 is 14 residues. The J segment lost 9 bases and the V segment lost 8 bases, leaving 15 bases of the junction unmatched. CDR3 nucleotide sequence: TGTGCCAGCGGGGGGACAGTCCTATCCTTTAGCTACACCTTC. Protein sequence: CASGGTVLSFSYTF.

This clonotype was observed a few times. The rearrangement links TRBV6-2 or TRBV6-3 to TRBJ2-1; D perhaps matches TRBD2 (5 bases). The CDR3 spans 15 residues. In germline, CDR1 is MNHEY, CDR2 SVGEGT. V was clipped by 8 bases and J by 6 bases, with 20 bases between them. In DNA form, the CDR3 reads TGTGCCAGCGCCTTGGGGATAGGACGGGGCAATGAGCAGTTCTTC. As protein: CASALGIGRGNEQFF.

The chain uses TRBV15 and TRBJ1-6; D ambiguous. There are 15 residues in the CDR3. V gave up 0 bases and J gave up 6 bases, with 9 bases separating them. The germline V gene has CDR1 LNHNV and CDR2 YYDKDF (reference sequence). CDR3 sequence: CATSRDLRINSPLHF. DNA of the CDR3: TGTGCCACCAGCAGAGATCTACGGATTAATTCACCCCTCCACTTT.

This clonotype was seen a few times. This chain joins TRBV20-1 and TRBJ2-3; tentatively, D is TRBD2 (6 bases). Germline CDR1 is DFQATT and CDR2 is SNEGSKA (reference sequence). The CDR3 has 14 amino acids. Trimming pared 4 bases from V and 6 bases from J, leaving 17 bases between. CDR3 amino acids: CSAKGREARDTQYF. CDR3 coding DNA: TGCAGTGCTAAGGGCAGGGAGGCAAGGGATACGCAGTATTTT.

The chain is built from TRBV24-1 and TRBJ2-2; 9 bases agree with TRBD1. Germline CDR1 reads KGHDR; CDR2 reads SFDVKD. CDR3 length: 19 amino acids. V shed 2 bases, J shed 5 bases, and the junction held 14 bases outside the gene matches. In DNA, the CDR3 is TGTGCCACCAGTGATTGGGGACAGGGCCAACCTAAAGAGACCGGGGAGCTGTTTTTT. Amino acids: CATSDWGQGQPKETGELFF.

This clonotype was detected many times. This chain joins TRBV4-2 and TRBJ2-2, with 7 bases lining up with TRBD1. CDR3 length: 16 amino acids. Germline lookup yields CDR1 LGHNA and CDR2 YNFKEQ. After removal of 1 base from V and 1 base from J, the junction contained 3 bases not matched to a gene. The CDR3 coding sequence is TGTGCCAGCAGCCAAGGGACAGGAATGAACACCGGGGAGCTGTTTTTT. Encoded protein: CASSQGTGMNTGELFF.

This rearrangement joins TRBV4-3 to TRBJ2-1; 9 bases are a match to TRBD2. This CDR3 region has 15 residues. Germline trimming cut 3 bases from V and 6 bases from J; bases unmatched to any gene: 6. The germline gives CDR1 LGHNA, CDR2 YSLEER. CDR3 sequence (DNA): TGCGCCAGCAGCCAGGGGACTAGCCGAGTCAATGAGCAGTTCTTC. Its protein product is CASSQGTSRVNEQFF.

This clonotype appeared a few times. This chain uses TRBV4-2 with TRBJ2-4; D ambiguous. The CDR3 contains 17 residues. Between the trimmed V and J ends, which lost 2 bases and 0 bases, there was a span of 14 bases. Looked up from germline, CDR1 is LGHNA and CDR2 is YNFKEQ. The CDR3 DNA reads as TGTGCCAGCAGCCAATGGCGAATTACAATAGCCAAAAACATTCAGTACTTC. Translating gives CASSQWRITIAKNIQYF.

The V and J genes are TRBV12-3 or TRBV12-4 and TRBJ2-2; D perhaps matches TRBD2 (6 bases). This CDR3 region has 14 residues. V was trimmed by 3 bases and J by 7 bases, leaving 12 bases between them. In DNA, the CDR3 is TGTGCCAGCAGTTTCCCGGCGGGAAACGGGGAGCTGTTTTTT. Its protein is CASSFPAGNGELFF.